The clone carrying this T cell receptor (beta chain) was seen just once. The antigen is unknown. Using immunoSEQ multiplex PCR, the repertoire was profiled, and TCRdb retains in-frame clones only, with some absent. The sample contains about 61,000 clones, around 86% of which appear only once. These data come from a study of OX40 agonist ivuxolimab in advanced cancers. People who had autoimmune disease history or systemic immunosuppression were excluded. General study findings and limits: Averaging showed that CD8+ T cells had more expanded clones than CD4+ did.

Sample: CD4+ or CD8+ T cells sorted from blood, taken in a trial of the OX40 agonist ivuxolimab. The receptor was derived from an adult with an advanced solid tumor such as melanoma, head and neck, liver or kidney cancer.

The CDR3 here is CASSLVGGSSYNEQFF. CDR3 bases: TGTGCCAGCAGCTTAGTTGGCGGGAGCTCCTACAATGAGCAGTTCTTC. This sequence joins TRBV7-6 and TRBJ2-1; 7 positions agree with TRBD2. CDR3 length: 16 amino acids. CDR1 and CDR2 from the germline V gene are SGHVS and FNYEAQ. V trimming: 1 base; J trimming: 0 bases; junction bases outside the gene matches: 3. The full variable domain, completed using reference TRBV7-6 and TRBJ2-1, is GAGVSQSPRYKVTKRGQDVALRCDPISGHVSLYWYRQALGQGPEFLTYFNYEAQQDKSGLPNDRFSAERPEGSISTLTIQRTEQRDSAMYRCASSLVGGSSYNEQFFGPGTRLTVL.